Shown below are 11 T cell receptor beta chains from a single sample sequenced in a study of read filtering for tumor transcriptome and immune sequencing. From around 0.4 ug of RNA, a library with molecular barcoded alpha/delta and beta/gamma adaptors was made. TCRdb recomputed calls from the reads with MiXCR, one row per CDR3 protein. This table holds 100,000 to 150,000 distinct CDR3 sequences, approximately 13% found once. The specimen was a population of CD138-negative cells sorted from bone marrow. The receptors were gathered from a donor at least 40 years old with multiple myeloma.

This clonotype was counted ten times or more. The gene calls are TRBV29-1 and TRBJ2-1, with D possibly TRBD1 on 5 matching bases. This CDR3 is 14 amino acids long. Germline CDR1 and CDR2: SQVTM and ANQGSEA. Trimming left V 2 bases short and J 9 bases short, with 17 bases between. The CDR3 region has the DNA TGCAGCGTTGAAAATCCCCAGGGAAGGGGTGAGCAGTTCTTC. Its protein product is CSVENPQGRGEQFF.

V usage is TRBV4-3 and J usage is TRBJ2-5; 8 bases are shared with TRBD1. V lost 2 bases, J lost 7 bases, and 9 bases stayed unmatched. Germline-derived CDR1 and CDR2 are LGHNA and YSLEER. The CDR3 spans 15 residues. CDR3 in amino acids: CASSQKGQGYVTQYF. The CDR3 coding sequence is TGCGCCAGCAGCCAAAAAGGACAGGGATATGTGACCCAGTACTTC.

This clonotype was seen just once. The chain links TRBV29-1 to TRBJ2-2, with TRBD1 as a possible D gene (6 bases). Germline V lookup: CDR1 SQVTM, CDR2 ANQGSEA. V lost 4 bases and J lost 6, with 27 bases in between. This CDR3 spans 18 amino acids. CDR3 protein: CSVGLGWAGERSAGELFF. CDR3 bases: TGCAGCGTTGGACTGGGGTGGGCAGGGGAAAGGTCGGCCGGGGAGCTGTTTTTT.

This clonotype has ten or more counts. The chain links TRBV7-2 to TRBJ2-5; D gene ambiguous. In germline, CDR1 is SGHTA, CDR2 FQGNSA. V was trimmed by 0 bases and J by 1 base, leaving 0 bases between them. The CDR3 spans 12 residues. CDR3 protein: CASSLAQETQYF. The CDR3 DNA reads TGTGCCAGCAGCTTAGCCCAAGAGACCCAGTACTTC.

In this sample, this clonotype turned up many times. This chain links TRBV15 with TRBJ2-5, with D possibly being TRBD1 (6 bases). The V end lost 0 bases, the J end lost 3 bases, and 14 bases lay between the germline ends. There are 16 residues in the CDR3. Germline loops: CDR1 LNHNV, CDR2 YYDKDF (reference sequence). CDR3 amino acids: CATSREGGPGKETQYF. The CDR3 DNA follows: TGTGCCACCAGCAGAGAAGGGGGTCCTGGCAAAGAGACCCAGTACTTC.

As to this clonotype: This CDR3 fails to terminate in the conserved phenylalanine or tryptophan, so it likely reflects a read error. The limits of the CDR3 on the DNA are not certain, so only TCRdb's listed CDR3 is given. The CDR3 spells CASRELRGPKYNELLL. The chain employs TRBV28 and TRBJ2-1. The CDR3 contains 16 residues when both ends are counted. Germline lookup yields CDR1 MDHEN and CDR2 SYDVKM.

This rearrangement joins TRBV6-6 to TRBJ2-7; D remains unclear. Germline CDR1 is MNHNY and CDR2 is SVGAGI (reference sequence). Trimming removed 2 bases at V and 0 bases at J, with 5 bases between. CDR3 size: 13 residues. The CDR3 region has the DNA TGTGCCAGCAGTTACAGTAGCTCCTACGAGCAGTACTTC. Its protein is CASSYSSSYEQYF.

This chain joins TRBV20-1 and TRBJ2-7; TRBD2 is a possible D gene (6 bases). Trimming cost V 5 bases and J 2 bases, with 16 bases left between them. This CDR3 is 14 amino acids long. Germline CDR1 DFQATT, CDR2 SNEGSKA (reference sequence). CDR3 bases: TGCAGTGCTTCATCTAGCGCGACTACCTACGAGCAGTACTTC. It specifies CSASSSATTYEQYF.

This clonotype was detected many times. V is TRBV6-6 and J is TRBJ2-1; D is undetermined. Germline V gene data show CDR1 as MNHNY and CDR2 as SVGAGI (reference sequence). The V end lost 2 bases, the J end lost 7 bases, and 6 bases lay between the germline ends. This CDR3 is 12 amino acids long. The CDR3 protein is CASSYMVNEQFF. CDR3 in DNA: TGTGCCAGCAGTTACATGGTAAATGAGCAGTTCTTC.

Comments on this clonotype: A much bigger clone sits one base away, suggesting this may be a read error. V gene TRBV7-9 combines with J gene TRBJ2-3, with 7 bases identical to TRBD1. The germline CDR1 and CDR2 sequences are SEHNR and FQNEAQ (reference sequence). The CDR3 spans 15 residues. CDR3 sequence: CACSPTGVSTDTQYF. In DNA, the CDR3 is TGTGCCTGCAGTCCTACAGGGGTTAGCACAGATACGCAGTATTTT.

This rearrangement joins TRBV27 to TRBJ1-1; maybe TRBD1 (5 bases). This CDR3 comprises 15 residues. The V end lost 6 bases, the J end lost 5 bases, and 19 bases lay between the germline ends. Germline CDR1 is MNHEY and CDR2 is SMNVEV (reference sequence). As DNA, the CDR3 is TGTGCCAGCAGGTTACGGGGTTTGGGGGGTACTGAAGCTTTCTTT. It is translated as CASRLRGLGGTEAFF.